Shown below are 6 T cell receptor beta chains from a single sample sequenced in a study of T-cell memory formation after mild COVID-19. MiXCR, run by TCRdb on the 5' RACE reads, gives a single entry per CDR3 protein. The sample lists around 340,000 distinct CDR3 sequences; under 25% were seen once. Sequencing input: PBMCs or a T cell subset sorted from them (not recorded which). The receptors originated from an adult woman who had mild COVID-19 (a few samples of this study predate the infection). Cell type and time point are not known.

The chain uses TRBV20-1 and TRBJ2-2; 14 nucleotides align to TRBD2. The CDR3 runs 17 residues. J lost 6 bases, V lost 5 bases, and 11 bases had no gene match. Germline CDR1 DFQATT, CDR2 SNEGSKA (reference sequence). The CDR3 nucleotides read TGCAGTGCTCGTGGACTAGCGGGAGGAAATTTGGCCGGGGAGCTGTTTTTT. The encoded protein is CSARGLAGGNLAGELFF.

The chain has TRBV5-1 and TRBJ2-3, with 11 positions matching TRBD1. V shed 0 bases, J shed 3 bases, and the junction held 6 bases outside the gene matches. The CDR3 is 17 residues long. The germline V gene encodes CDR1 SGHRS and CDR2 YFSETQ. The CDR3 is CASSLGTGGEVTDTQYF. The CDR3 region has the DNA TGCGCCAGCAGCTTGGGGACAGGGGGCGAGGTGACAGATACGCAGTATTTT.

This chain uses TRBV28 with TRBJ2-3; maybe TRBD1 (6 bases). Trimming took off 5 bases at V and 0 bases at J, with 21 bases between the two ends. This CDR3 has 18 residues. The germline V gene encodes CDR1 MDHEN and CDR2 SYDVKM. CDR3 sequence (DNA): TGTGCCAGCAGTCCCGGGACAAGATTAAGGGGGAGCACAGATACGCAGTATTTT. Translated: CASSPGTRLRGSTDTQYF.

This clonotype was detected only once. The rearrangement uses TRBV12-3 or TRBV12-4 and TRBJ1-3; no reliable D call. Trimming took off 5 bases at V and 2 bases at J, with 10 bases between the two ends. The CDR3 is made up of 14 amino acids. As DNA, the CDR3 is TGTGCCAGCAGTCAACATGGAGCTGGAAACACCATATATTTT. It codes for CASSQHGAGNTIYF.

This clonotype was counted only a few times. This chain links TRBV12-3 or TRBV12-4 with TRBJ2-7; D not certain. Trimming shortened V by 5 bases and J by 6 bases, and 8 bases separated the two germline ends. This CDR3 is 11 amino acids long. The CDR3 here is CASSDRGEQYF. Written as DNA, the CDR3 is TGTGCCAGCAGTGATCGAGGCGAGCAGTACTTC.

This clonotype came up a few times. This chain joins TRBV7-2 and TRBJ2-3, with 12 bases fitting TRBD2. This CDR3 contains 17 residues. Per germline, CDR1 SGHTA and CDR2 FQGNSA. After removal of 3 bases from V and 3 bases from J, the junction contained 7 bases not matched to a gene. Written as DNA, the CDR3 is TGTGCCAGCAGCTTTGAAACTAGCGGGAGGAGGACAGATACGCAGTATTTT. Its translation: CASSFETSGRRTDTQYF.